Listed below are T cell receptor beta chains from one sample, sequenced in a study of shared clonotypes between healthy human individuals. Here immunoSEQ multiplex PCR was the method, and the copy in TCRdb shows in-frame clones only, minus some. Of about 1.5 million clones in the sample, about 98% were seen once. Source material: naive CD4+ T cells sorted from blood. The receptor source for this set is a man aged 30 to 39 in good health. Both conserved end residues are part of each CDR3. The D gene is left open where the match is weak. Where a row states a size, it is once, few, many or the class of an expanded clone; other rows omit it.

v_gene,d_gene,j_gene,abundance,len,CDR3nt,CDR3aa
TRBV27,NA,TRBJ2-3,NA,12,TGTGCCAGCGGCCCGATCTTGGATACGCAGTATTTT,CASGPILDTQYF
TRBV5-4,NA,TRBJ2-1,NA,15,TGTGCCAGCAGCGCGGCAGCGGTGACCTACAATGAGCAGTTCTTC,CASSAAAVTYNEQFF
TRBV18,NA,TRBJ2-7,once,17,TGTGCCAGCTCACAAAACTTACCGGACGGACCAATCTACGAGCAGTACTTC,CASSQNLPDGPIYEQYF
TRBV28,TRBD1,TRBJ2-5,NA,16,TGTGCCAGCAGTTTAAGGACAGGGGGCGCCAGGGAGACCCAGTACTTC,CASSLRTGGARETQYF
TRBV5-6,NA,TRBJ1-4,NA,14,TGTGCCAGCAGCTTGGTACCCAACGGGGAAAAACTGTTTTTT,CASSLVPNGEKLFF
TRBV18,NA,TRBJ2-2,NA,17,TGTGCCAGCTCACCCTACTCAACAGGGATCGGCACCGGGGAGCTGTTTTTT,CASSPYSTGIGTGELFF
TRBV7-9,NA,TRBJ2-5,NA,14,TGTGCCAGCAGCACTTACATGGAGAAAGAGACCCAGTACTTC,CASSTYMEKETQYF
TRBV27,NA,TRBJ2-7,NA,14,TGTGCCAGCAGATCATATGGGGTTTTCAACGAGCAGTACTTC,CASRSYGVFNEQYF
TRBV5-6,TRBD2,TRBJ2-7,NA,15,TGTGCCAGCAGTTCCAGCGGGAGGGCGGTTTACGAGCAGTACTTC,CASSSSGRAVYEQYF
TRBV2,NA,TRBJ2-5,NA,12,TGTGCCAGCAGTATAACCCGGGAGACCCAGTACTTC,CASSITRETQYF
TRBV18,NA,TRBJ1-1,NA,14,TGTGCCAGCTCACCACAGGTGGAGAACACTGAAGCTTTCTTT,CASSPQVENTEAFF
TRBV6-5,TRBD2,TRBJ2-1,NA,15,TGTGCCAGCGGACCGGGACTAGCGGAATACAATGAGCAGTTCTTC,CASGPGLAEYNEQFF
TRBV28,TRBD1,TRBJ1-5,NA,15,TGTGCCAGCAGTTTACGAGGCAGGGGGCTTCAGCCCCAGCATTTT,CASSLRGRGLQPQHF
TRBV7-9,NA,TRBJ1-4,once,13,TGTGCCAGCAGCCGGGGGATAAATGAAAAACTGTTTTTT,CASSRGINEKLFF
TRBV30,NA,TRBJ2-2,NA,17,TGTGCCTGGAGTGTAAAGAGGGGGGGCGTTAGGACCGGGGAGCTGTTTTTT,CAWSVKRGGVRTGELFF
TRBV28,NA,TRBJ1-1,NA,11,TGTGCCAGCAGACTCCAGGGTCTAGCTTTCTTT,CASRLQGLAFF
TRBV15,NA,TRBJ1-4,NA,15,TGTGCCACCGGGGGATCAGGGAGTACTAATGAAAAACTGTTTTTT,CATGGSGSTNEKLFF
TRBV6-5,TRBD1,TRBJ2-1,NA,16,TGTGCCAGCAGTTACAGGACAGGGGGTGCCTACAATGAGCAGTTCTTC,CASSYRTGGAYNEQFF
TRBV7-2,NA,TRBJ2-7,NA,15,TGTGCCAGCAGCTTAGTAGGGCAGGCGATCTACGAGCAGTACTTC,CASSLVGQAIYEQYF
TRBV11-2,TRBD2,TRBJ2-1,NA,17,TGTGCCAGCAGGAAACAGGCTAGCGGGAGGGCTATCAATGAGCAGTTCTTC,CASRKQASGRAINEQFF
TRBV9,NA,TRBJ2-7,NA,14,TGTGCCAGCAGCGTAGAACTAGCTTCCTACGAGCAGTACTTC,CASSVELASYEQYF
TRBV7-9,TRBD2,TRBJ2-3,NA,14,TGTGCCAGCAGCTCGAAGGCTAGCGGGAGTACGCAGTATTTT,CASSSKASGSTQYF
TRBV7-2,TRBD2,TRBJ2-2,once,15,TGTGCCAGCAGTAGGCGACTAGCGGGATCCGGGGAGCTGTTTTTT,CASSRRLAGSGELFF
TRBV27,TRBD2,TRBJ2-1,NA,15,TGTGCCAGCAGTGCTCAGGATGGGACTAGCGGGAGTCGGATCTTC,CASSAQDGTSGSRIF
TRBV5-1,TRBD2,TRBJ2-7,NA,15,TGCGCCAGCAGCTTGGTCGGGGGGAGCTCCTACGAGCAGTACTTC,CASSLVGGSSYEQYF
TRBV5-6,TRBD2,TRBJ2-5,NA,15,TGTGCCAGCAGCTTGTACCTAGCGGGAGCAGAGACCCAGTACTTC,CASSLYLAGAETQYF
TRBV28,NA,TRBJ2-7,NA,15,TGTGCCAGCAGTTTAGGCGGGACCGGCCTCTACGAGCAGTACTTC,CASSLGGTGLYEQYF
TRBV4-3,NA,TRBJ1-5,NA,14,TGCGCCAGCAGCCAACGGACAGGCAATCAGCCCCAGCATTTT,CASSQRTGNQPQHF
TRBV28,NA,TRBJ2-5,once,16,TGTGCCAGCACCATTAAGGGGGGAGCAGGGAGAGAGACCCAGTACTTC,CASTIKGGAGRETQYF
TRBV7-9,NA,TRBJ1-1,NA,12,TGTGCCAGCAGCTTCTTGGTCACTGAAGCTTTCTTT,CASSFLVTEAFF
TRBV7-9,NA,TRBJ2-2,NA,16,TGTGCCAGCAGCTTAAGTTACGGGGGGAACACCGGGGAGCTGTTTTTT,CASSLSYGGNTGELFF